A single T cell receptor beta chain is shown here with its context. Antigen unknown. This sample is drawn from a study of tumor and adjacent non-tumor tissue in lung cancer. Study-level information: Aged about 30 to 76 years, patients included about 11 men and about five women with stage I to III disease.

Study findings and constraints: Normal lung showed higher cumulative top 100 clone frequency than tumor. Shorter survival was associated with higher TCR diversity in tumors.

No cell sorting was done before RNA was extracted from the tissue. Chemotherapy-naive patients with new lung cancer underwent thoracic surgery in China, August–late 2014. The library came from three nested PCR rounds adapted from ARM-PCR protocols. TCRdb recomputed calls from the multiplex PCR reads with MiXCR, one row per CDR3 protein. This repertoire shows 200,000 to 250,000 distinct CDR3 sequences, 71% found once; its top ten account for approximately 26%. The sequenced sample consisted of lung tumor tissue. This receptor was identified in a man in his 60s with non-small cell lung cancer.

In nucleotides, the CDR3 is TGCAGTGCTAGAGACCCGCTAGCGGGATCGCGGCAGTATTTT. It encodes CSARDPLAGSRQYF. The V call is TRBV20-1, the J call TRBJ2-3; 9 bases are a match to TRBD2. V dropped 0 bases and J dropped 11; count of bases not matched to a gene: 9. The V gene's germline CDR1 is DFQATT and CDR2 SNEGSKA (reference sequence). There are 14 residues in the CDR3.